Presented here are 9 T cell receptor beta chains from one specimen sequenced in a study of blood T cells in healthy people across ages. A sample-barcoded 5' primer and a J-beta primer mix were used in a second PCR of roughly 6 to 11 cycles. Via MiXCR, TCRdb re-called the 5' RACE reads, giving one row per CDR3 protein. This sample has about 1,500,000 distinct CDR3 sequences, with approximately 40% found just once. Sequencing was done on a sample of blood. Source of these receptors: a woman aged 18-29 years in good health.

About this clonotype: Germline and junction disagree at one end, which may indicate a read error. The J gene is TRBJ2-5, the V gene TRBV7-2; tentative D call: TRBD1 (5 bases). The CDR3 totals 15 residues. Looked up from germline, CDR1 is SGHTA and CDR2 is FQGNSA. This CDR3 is CAGSLTSGWQETQYF. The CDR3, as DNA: TGTGCCGGCAGCTTGACCTCAGGGTGGCAAGAGACCCAGTACTTC. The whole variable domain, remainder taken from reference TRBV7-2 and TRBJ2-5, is GAGVSQSPSNKVTEKGKDVELRCDPISGHTALYWYRQSLGQGLEFLIYFQGNSAPDKSGLPSDRFSAERTGGSVSTLTIQRTQQEDSAVYLCAGSLTSGWQETQYFGPGTRLLVL.

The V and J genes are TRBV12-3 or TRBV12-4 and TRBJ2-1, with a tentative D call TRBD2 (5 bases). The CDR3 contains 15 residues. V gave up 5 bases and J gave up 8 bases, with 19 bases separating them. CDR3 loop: CASSPGLAGGDEQFF. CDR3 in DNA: TGTGCCAGCAGTCCTGGACTGGCCGGTGGCGATGAGCAGTTCTTC.

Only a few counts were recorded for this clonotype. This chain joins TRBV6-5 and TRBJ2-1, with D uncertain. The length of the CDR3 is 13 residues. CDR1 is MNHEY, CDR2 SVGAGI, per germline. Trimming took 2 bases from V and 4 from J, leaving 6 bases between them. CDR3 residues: CASSYGYYNEQFF. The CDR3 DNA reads TGTGCCAGCAGTTACGGATATTACAATGAGCAGTTCTTC.

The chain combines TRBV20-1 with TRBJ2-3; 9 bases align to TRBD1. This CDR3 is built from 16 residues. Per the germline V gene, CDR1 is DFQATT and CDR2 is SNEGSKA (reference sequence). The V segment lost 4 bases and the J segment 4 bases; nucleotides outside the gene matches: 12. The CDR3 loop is CSATNPGQGVADTQYF. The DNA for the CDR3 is TGCAGTGCTACCAACCCGGGACAGGGAGTAGCAGATACGCAGTATTTT.

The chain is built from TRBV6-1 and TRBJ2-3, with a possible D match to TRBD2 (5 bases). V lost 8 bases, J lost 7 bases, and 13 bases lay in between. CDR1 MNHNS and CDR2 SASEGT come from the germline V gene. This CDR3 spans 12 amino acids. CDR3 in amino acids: CASLVSSNTQYF. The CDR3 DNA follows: TGTGCCAGCCTAGTTTCTAGCAATACGCAGTATTTT.

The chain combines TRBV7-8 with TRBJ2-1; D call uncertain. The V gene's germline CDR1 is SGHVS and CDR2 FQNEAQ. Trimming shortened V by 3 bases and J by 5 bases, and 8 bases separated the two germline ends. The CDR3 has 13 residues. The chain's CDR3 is CASSFSMDNEQFF. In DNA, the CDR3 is TGTGCCAGCAGCTTTAGTATGGACAATGAGCAGTTCTTC.

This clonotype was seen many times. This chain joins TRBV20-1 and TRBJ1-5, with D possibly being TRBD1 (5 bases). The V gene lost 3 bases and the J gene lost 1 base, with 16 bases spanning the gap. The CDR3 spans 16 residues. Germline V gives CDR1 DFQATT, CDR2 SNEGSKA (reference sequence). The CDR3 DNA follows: TGCAGTGCTAGCTCGGTTGGGGGGAACAGCAATCAGCCCCAGCATTTT. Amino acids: CSASSVGGNSNQPQHF.

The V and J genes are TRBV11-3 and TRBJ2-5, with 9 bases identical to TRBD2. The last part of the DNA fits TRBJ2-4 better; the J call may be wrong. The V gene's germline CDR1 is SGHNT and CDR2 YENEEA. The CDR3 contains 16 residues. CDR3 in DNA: TGTGCCAGCAGCCTTCAGCGGGAGGTCTTTAGAAACATTCAGTACTTC. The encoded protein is CASSLQREVFRNIQYF.

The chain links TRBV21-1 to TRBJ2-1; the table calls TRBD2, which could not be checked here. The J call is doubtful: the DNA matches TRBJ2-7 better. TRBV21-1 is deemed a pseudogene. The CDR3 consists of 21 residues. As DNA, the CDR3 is TGTGCCAGCAGCAAAGCGCTCCCTAGCGGGAGAAGTGAGCACTCCTACAATGAGCAGTACTTC. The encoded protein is CASSKALPSGRSEHSYNEQYF.